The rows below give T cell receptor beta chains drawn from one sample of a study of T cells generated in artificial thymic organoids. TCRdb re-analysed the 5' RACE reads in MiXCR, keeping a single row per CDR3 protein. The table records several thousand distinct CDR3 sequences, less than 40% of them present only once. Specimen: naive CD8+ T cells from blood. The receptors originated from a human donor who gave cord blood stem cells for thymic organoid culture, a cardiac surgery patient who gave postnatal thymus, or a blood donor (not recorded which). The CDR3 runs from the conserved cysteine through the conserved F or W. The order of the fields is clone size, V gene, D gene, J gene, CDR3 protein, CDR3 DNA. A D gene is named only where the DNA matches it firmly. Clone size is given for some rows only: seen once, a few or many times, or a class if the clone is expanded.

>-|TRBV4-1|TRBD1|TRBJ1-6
CASSQVGRDRGRSPLHF
TGCGCCAGCAGCCAAGTCGGCCGGGACAGGGGACGATCACCCCTCCACTTT
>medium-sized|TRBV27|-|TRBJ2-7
CASRPGGDSPYEQYF
TGTGCCAGCAGGCCTGGGGGCGACAGTCCCTACGAGCAGTACTTC
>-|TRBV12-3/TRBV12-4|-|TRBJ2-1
CASSQGGLRRDYNEQFF
TGTGCCAGCAGCCAAGGGGGCCTCCGGCGGGACTACAATGAGCAGTTCTTC
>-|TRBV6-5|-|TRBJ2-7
CASSNQATYEQYF
TGTGCCAGCAGCAACCAGGCGACCTACGAGCAGTACTTC
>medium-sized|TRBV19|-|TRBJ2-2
CASSIGNPGELFF
TGTGCCAGTAGTATTGGCAACCCCGGGGAGCTGTTTTTT
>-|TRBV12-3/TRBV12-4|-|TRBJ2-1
CASSLGYNEQFF
TGTGCCAGCAGTTTAGGTTACAATGAGCAGTTCTTC
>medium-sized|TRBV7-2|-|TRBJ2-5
CASSLNRRPQETQYF
TGTGCCAGCAGCCTCAACAGGAGACCTCAAGAGACCCAGTACTTC
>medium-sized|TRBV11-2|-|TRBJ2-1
CASSYNYNEQFF
TGTGCCAGCAGCTACAACTACAATGAGCAGTTCTTC
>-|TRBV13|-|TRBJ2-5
CASSPPPPYQETQYF
TGTGCCAGCAGCCCCCCCCCACCGTACCAAGAGACCCAGTACTTC
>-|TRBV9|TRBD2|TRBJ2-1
CASSDELAGSYNEQFF
TGTGCCAGCAGTGACGAACTAGCGGGAAGCTACAATGAGCAGTTCTTC
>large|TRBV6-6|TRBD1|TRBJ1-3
CASSSNTGVSGNTIYF
TGTGCCAGCAGTTCTAACACAGGGGTCTCTGGAAACACCATATATTTT
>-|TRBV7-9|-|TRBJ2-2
CASSLEPYTGELFF
TGTGCCAGCAGCTTAGAACCTTACACCGGGGAGCTGTTTTTT
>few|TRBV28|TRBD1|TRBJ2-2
CASRPFGGVETGRILNTGELFF
TGTGCCAGCAGGCCTTTCGGTGGGGTTGAGACAGGGCGGATCTTGAACACCGGGGAGCTGTTTTTT
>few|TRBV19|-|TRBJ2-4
CASSMFFGSTRDIQYF
TGTGCCAGTAGTATGTTTTTCGGATCAACGCGAGACATTCAGTACTTC
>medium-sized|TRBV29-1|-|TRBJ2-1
CSVPDSPQARNEQFF
TGCAGCGTGCCGGACAGCCCCCAGGCCCGAAATGAGCAGTTCTTC
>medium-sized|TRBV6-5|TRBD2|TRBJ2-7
CASSYQGREVPNEQYF
TGTGCCAGCAGCTACCAAGGGCGGGAGGTTCCCAACGAGCAGTACTTC
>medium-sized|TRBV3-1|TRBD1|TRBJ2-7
CASSRDRGYDEQYF
TGTGCCAGCAGCCGGGACAGGGGTTACGACGAGCAGTACTTC